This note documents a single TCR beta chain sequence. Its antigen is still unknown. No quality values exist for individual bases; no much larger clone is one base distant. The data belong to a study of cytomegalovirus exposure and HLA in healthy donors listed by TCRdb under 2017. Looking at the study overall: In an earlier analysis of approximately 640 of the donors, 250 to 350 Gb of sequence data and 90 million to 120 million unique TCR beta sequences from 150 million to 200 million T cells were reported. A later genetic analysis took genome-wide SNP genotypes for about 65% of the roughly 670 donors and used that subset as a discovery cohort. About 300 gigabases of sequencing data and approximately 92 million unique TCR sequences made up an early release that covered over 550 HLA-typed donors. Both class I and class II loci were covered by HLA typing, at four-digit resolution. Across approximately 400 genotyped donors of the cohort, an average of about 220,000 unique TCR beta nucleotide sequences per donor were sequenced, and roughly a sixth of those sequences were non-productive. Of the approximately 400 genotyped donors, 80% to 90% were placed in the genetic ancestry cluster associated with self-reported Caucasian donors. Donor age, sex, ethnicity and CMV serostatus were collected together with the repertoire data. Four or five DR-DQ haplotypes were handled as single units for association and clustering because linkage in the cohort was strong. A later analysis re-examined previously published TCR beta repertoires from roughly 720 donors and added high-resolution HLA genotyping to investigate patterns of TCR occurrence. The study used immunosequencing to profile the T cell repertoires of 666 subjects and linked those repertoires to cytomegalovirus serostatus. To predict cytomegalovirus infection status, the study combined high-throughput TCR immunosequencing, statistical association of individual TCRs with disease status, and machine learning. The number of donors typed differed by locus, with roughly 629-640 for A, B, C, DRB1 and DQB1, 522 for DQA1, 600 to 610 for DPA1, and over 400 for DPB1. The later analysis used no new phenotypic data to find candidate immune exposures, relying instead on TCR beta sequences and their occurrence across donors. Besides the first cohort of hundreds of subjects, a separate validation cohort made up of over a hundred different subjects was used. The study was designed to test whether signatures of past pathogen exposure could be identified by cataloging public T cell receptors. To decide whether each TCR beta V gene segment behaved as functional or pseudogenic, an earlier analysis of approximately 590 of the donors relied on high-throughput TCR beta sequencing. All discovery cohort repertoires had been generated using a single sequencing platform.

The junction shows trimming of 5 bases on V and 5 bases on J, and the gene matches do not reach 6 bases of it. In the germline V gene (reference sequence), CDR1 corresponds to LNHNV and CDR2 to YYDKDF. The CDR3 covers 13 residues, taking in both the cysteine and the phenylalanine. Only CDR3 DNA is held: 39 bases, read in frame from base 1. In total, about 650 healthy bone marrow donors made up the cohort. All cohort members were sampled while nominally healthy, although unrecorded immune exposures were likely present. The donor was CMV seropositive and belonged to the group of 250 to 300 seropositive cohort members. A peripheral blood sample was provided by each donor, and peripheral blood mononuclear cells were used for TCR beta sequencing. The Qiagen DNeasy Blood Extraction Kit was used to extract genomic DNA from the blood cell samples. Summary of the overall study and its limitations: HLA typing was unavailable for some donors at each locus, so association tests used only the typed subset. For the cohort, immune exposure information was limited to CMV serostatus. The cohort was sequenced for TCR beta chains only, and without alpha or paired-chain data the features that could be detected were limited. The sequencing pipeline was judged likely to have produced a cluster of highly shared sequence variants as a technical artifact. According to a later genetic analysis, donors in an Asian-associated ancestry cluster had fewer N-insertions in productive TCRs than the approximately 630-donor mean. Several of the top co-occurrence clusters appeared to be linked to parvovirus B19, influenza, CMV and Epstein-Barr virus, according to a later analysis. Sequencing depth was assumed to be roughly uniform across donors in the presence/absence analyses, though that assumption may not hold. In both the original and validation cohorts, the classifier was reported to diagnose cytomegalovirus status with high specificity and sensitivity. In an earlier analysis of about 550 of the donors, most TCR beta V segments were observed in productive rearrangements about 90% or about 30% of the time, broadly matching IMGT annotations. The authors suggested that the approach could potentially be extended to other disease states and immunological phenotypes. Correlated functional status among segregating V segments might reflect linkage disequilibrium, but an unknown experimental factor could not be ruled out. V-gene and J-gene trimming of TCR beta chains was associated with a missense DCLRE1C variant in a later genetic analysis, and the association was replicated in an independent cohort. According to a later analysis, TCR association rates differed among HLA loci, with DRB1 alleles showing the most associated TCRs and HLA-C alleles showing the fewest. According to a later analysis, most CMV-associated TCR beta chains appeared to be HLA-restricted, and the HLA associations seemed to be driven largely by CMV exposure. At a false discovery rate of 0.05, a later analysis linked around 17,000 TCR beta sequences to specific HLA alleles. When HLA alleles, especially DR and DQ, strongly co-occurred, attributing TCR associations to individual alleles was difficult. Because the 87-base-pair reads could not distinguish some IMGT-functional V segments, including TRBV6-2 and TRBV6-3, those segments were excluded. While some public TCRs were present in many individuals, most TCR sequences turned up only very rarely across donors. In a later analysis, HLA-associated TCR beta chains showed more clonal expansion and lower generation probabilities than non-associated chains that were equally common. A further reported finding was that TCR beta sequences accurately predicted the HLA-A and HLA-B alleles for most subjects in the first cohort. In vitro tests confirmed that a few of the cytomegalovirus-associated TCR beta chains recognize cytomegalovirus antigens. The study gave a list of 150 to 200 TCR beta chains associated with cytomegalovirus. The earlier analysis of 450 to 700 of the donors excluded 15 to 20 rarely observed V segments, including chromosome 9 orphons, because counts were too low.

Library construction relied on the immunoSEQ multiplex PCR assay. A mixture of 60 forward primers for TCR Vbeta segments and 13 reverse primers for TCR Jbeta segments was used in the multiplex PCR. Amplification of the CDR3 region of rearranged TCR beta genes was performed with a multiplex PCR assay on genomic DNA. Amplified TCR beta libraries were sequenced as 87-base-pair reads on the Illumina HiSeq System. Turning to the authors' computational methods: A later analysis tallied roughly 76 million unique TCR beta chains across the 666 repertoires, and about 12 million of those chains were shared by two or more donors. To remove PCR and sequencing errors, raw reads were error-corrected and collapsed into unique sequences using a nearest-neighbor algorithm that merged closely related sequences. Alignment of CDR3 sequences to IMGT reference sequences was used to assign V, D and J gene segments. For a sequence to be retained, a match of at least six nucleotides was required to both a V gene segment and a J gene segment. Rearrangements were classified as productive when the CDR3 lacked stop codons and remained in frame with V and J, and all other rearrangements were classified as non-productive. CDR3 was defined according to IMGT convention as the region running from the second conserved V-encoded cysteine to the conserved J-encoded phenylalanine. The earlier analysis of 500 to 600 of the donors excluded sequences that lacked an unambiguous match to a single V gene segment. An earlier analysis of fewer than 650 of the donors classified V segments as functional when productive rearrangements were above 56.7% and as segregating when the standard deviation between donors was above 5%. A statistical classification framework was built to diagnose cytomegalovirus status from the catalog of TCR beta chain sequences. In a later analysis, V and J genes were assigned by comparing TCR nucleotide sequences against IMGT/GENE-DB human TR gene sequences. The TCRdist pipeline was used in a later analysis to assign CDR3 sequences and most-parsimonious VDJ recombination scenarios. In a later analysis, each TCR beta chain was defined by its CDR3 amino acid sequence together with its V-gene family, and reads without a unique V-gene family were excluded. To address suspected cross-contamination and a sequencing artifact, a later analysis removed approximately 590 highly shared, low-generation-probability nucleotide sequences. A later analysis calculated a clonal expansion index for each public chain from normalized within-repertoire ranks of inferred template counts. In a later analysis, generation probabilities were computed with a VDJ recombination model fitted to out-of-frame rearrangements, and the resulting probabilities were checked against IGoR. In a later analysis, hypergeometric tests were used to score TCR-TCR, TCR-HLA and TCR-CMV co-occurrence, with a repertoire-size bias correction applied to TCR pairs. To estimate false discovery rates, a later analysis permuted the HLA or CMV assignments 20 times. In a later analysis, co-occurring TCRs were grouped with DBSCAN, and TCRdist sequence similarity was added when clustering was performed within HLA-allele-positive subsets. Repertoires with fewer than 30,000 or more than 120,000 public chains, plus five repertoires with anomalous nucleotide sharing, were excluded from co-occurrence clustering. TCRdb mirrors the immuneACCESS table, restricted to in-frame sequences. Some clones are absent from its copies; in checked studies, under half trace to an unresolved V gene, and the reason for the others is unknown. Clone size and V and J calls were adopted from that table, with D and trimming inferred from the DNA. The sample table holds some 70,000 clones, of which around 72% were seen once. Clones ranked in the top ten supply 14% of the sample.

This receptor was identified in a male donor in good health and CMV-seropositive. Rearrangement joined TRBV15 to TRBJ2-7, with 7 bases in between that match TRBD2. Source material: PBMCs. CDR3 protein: CATSSPGGHEQYF. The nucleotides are TGTGCCACCAGCTCTCCGGGGGGACACGAGCAGTACTTC.